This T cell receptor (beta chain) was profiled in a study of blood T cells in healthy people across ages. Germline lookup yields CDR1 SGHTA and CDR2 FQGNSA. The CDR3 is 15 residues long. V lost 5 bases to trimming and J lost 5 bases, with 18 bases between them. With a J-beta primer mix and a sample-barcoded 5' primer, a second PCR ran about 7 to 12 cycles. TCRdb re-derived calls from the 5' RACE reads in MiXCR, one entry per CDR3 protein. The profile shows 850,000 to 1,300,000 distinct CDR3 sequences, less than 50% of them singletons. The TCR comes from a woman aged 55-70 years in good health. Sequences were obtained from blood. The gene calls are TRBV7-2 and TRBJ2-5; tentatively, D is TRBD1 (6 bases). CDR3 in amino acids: CASSINRVTDETQYF. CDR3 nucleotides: TGTGCCAGCAGCATTAACAGGGTAACGGATGAGACCCAGTACTTC.